What follows are 4 T cell receptor beta chains derived from one specimen sequenced in a study of CD8 T cells in ankylosing spondylitis. TCRdb reprocessed the 5' RACE reads via MiXCR and lists one record per CDR3 protein. The sample yields around 30,000 distinct CDR3 sequences, approximately 15% seen once. The sample consisted of blood. These TCRs come from a male donor with ankylosing spondylitis or in good health (not recorded which).

Written as DNA, the CDR3 is TGCGCCAGCAGCTTGGGTCAGGTCCCCACTGAAGCTTTCTTT. This encodes CASSLGQVPTEAFF. The chain combines TRBV5-1 with TRBJ1-1; D gene uncertain. CDR1 is SGHRS and CDR2 is YFSETQ in the germline V gene. V gave up 0 bases and J gave up 4 bases, with 10 bases separating them. The CDR3 loop spans 14 amino acids.

V usage is TRBV7-9 and J usage is TRBJ1-5; D gene ambiguous. The CDR3 has 16 amino acids. Germline CDR1 SEHNR, CDR2 FQNEAQ (reference sequence). Trimming pared 3 bases from V and 1 base from J, leaving 13 bases between. CDR3 sequence (DNA): TGTGCCAGCAGCTTCGCCCCCCCGGACAGCAATCAGCCCCAGCATTTT. This sequence encodes CASSFAPPDSNQPQHF. The full variable domain, rest sourced from reference TRBV7-9 and TRBJ1-5, is DTGVSQNPRHKITKRGQNVTFRCDPISEHNRLYWYRQTLGQGPEFLTYFQNEAQLEKSRLLSDRFSAERPKGSFSTLEIQRTEQGDSAMYLCASSFAPPDSNQPQHFGDGTRLSIL.

In this sample, this clonotype turned up a few times. V gene TRBV3-1 combines with J gene TRBJ2-2; D ambiguous. Germline V gene sequence: CDR1 LGHDT, CDR2 YNNKEL (reference sequence). The CDR3 runs to 14 residues. Trimming left V 1 base short and J 4 bases short, with 7 bases between. In DNA form, the CDR3 reads TGTGCCAGCAGCCAAGTTGGCGGCACCGGGGAGCTGTTTTTT. Translating it yields CASSQVGGTGELFF.

The rearrangement links TRBV11-3 to TRBJ1-1; D gene unclear. V was trimmed by 3 bases and J by 2 bases, leaving 7 bases between them. The CDR3 extends over 13 amino acids. Germline CDR1 and CDR2: SGHNT and YENEEA. The CDR3 DNA reads TGTGCCAGCAGCTTTAGCAGTAACACTGAAGCTTTCTTT. It encodes CASSFSSNTEAFF.